This T cell receptor (beta chain) was sequenced during a study of T-cell memory formation after mild COVID-19. TCRdb used MiXCR to reprocess the 5' RACE reads, holding one entry per CDR3 protein. The sample records about 90,000 distinct CDR3 sequences, approximately 13% being singletons. With V trimmed by 6 bases and J by 3 bases, 8 bases remained unmatched. The CDR3 has 17 residues. The J gene is TRBJ2-1, the V gene TRBV12-3 or TRBV12-4; TRBD2 aligns across 13 bases. Sequenced material: PBMCs or a T cell subset sorted from them (not recorded which). The source is an adult woman who had mild COVID-19 (a few samples of this study predate the infection). Cell type and time point are not known. The DNA for the CDR3 is TGTGCCAGCAGCCGATTGACTAGCGGGGGGCGCTACAATGAGCAGTTCTTC. Protein product: CASSRLTSGGRYNEQFF.